This TCR beta chain derives from a study of cytomegalovirus exposure and HLA in healthy donors. PCR used 60 Vbeta primers and 13 Jbeta primers. Profiling relied on immunoSEQ multiplex PCR, and the TCRdb table lists in-frame clones only, not all of them. The repertoire holds more than 110,000 clones, with just under 80% as singletons. About this clone itself: The antigen is not known.

Whole-study results and caveats: With further analysis later on, most CMV-associated TCR beta chains appeared HLA-restricted.

This CDR3 comprises 16 residues. Germline CDR1 and CDR2: SGHRS and YFSETQ. V gave up 0 bases and J gave up 2 bases; unmatched junction bases: 4. Sequenced material: PBMCs. The clonotype originates from a man under 40 in good health and CMV-seronegative. The V and J genes are TRBV5-1 and TRBJ1-3; TRBD1 aligns across 8 bases. CDR3 loop: CASSLGDRTTGNTIYF. Written as DNA, the CDR3 is TGCGCCAGCAGCTTGGGGGACAGGACAACTGGAAACACCATATATTTT.